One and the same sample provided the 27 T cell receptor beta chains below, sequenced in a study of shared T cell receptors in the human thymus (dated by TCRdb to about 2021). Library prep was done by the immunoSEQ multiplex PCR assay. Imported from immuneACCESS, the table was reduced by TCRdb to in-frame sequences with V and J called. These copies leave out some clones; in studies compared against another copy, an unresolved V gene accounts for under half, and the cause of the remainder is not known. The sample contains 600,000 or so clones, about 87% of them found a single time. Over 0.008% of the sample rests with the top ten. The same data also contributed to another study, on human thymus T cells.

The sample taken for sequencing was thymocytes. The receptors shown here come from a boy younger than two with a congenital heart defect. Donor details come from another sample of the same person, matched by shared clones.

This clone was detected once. CDR3 protein: CASSSRTSGRKETQYF. The CDR3 nucleotides are TGTGCCAGCAGTTCACGGACTAGCGGGAGAAAAGAGACCCAGTACTTC. The chain is built from TRBV27 and TRBJ2-5, with 13 nucleotides matching TRBD2. The V gene end was trimmed by 4 bases and the J gene end by 3 bases; junction bases not matched to a gene: 5. This CDR3 has 16 residues. Germline CDR1 MNHEY, CDR2 SMNVEV (reference sequence).

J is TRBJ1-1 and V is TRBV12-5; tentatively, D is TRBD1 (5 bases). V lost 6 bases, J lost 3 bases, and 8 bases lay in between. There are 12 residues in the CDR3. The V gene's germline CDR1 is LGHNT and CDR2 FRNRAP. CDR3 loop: CASGGEDTEAFF. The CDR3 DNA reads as TGTGCTAGTGGGGGGGAGGACACTGAAGCTTTCTTT.

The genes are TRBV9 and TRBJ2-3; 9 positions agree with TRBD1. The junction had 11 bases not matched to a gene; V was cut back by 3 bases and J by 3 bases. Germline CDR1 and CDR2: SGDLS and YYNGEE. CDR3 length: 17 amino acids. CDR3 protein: CASSASPRDRETDTQYF. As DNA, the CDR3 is TGTGCCAGCAGCGCGAGTCCCCGGGACAGGGAAACAGATACGCAGTATTTT.

CDR3 DNA: TGTGCCAGCAGCTTAGAGGGACTAGCGGTTGGGGAGCTGTTTTTT. Encoded protein: CASSLEGLAVGELFF. V usage is TRBV7-2 and J usage is TRBJ2-2, with TRBD2 matching over 11 bases. V shed 1 base, J shed 8 bases, and the junction held 3 bases outside the gene matches. The CDR3 spans 15 residues. Germline V gives CDR1 SGHTA, CDR2 FQGNSA. Looking up the rest from reference TRBV7-2 and TRBJ2-2 gives the full variable domain: GAGVSQSPSNKVTEKGKDVELRCDPISGHTALYWYRQSLGQGLEFLIYFQGNSAPDKSGLPSDRFSAERTGGSVSTLTIQRTQQEDSAVYLCASSLEGLAVGELFFGEGSRLTVL.

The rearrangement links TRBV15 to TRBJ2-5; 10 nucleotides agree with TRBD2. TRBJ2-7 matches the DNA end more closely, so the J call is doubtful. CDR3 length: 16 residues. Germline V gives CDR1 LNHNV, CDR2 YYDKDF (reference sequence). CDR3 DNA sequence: TGTGCCACCAGCAGAGATGGAGGACTAGCGGCTTACGAGCAGTACTTC. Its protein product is CATSRDGGLAAYEQYF.

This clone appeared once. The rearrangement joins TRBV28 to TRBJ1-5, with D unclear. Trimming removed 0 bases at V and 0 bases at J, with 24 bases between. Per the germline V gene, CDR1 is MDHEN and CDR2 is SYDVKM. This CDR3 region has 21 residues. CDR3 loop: CASSLWGWRKPRPYSNQPQHF. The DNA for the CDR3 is TGTGCCAGCAGTTTATGGGGTTGGAGAAAACCTCGGCCTTATAGCAATCAGCCCCAGCATTTT.

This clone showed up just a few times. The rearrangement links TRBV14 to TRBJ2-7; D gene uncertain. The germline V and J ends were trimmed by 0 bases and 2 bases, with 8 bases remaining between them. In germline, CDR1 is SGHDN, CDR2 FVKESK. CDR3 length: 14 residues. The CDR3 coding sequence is TGTGCCAGCAGCCAAGAGCGGAGAGCCTACGAGCAGTACTTC. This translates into CASSQERRAYEQYF.

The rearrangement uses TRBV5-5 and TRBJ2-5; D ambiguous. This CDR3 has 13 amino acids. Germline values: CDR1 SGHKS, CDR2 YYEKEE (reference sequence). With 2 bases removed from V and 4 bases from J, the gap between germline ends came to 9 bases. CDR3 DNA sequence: TGTGCCAGCAGCTTATCCCCTTTAGAGACCCAGTACTTC. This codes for CASSLSPLETQYF.

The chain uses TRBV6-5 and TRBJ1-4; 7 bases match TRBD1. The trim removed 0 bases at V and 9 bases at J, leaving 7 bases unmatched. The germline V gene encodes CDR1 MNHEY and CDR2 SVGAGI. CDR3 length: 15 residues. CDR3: CASSYSGTEPKKLFF. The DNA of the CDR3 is TGTGCCAGCAGTTACTCAGGGACAGAGCCGAAAAAACTGTTTTTT.

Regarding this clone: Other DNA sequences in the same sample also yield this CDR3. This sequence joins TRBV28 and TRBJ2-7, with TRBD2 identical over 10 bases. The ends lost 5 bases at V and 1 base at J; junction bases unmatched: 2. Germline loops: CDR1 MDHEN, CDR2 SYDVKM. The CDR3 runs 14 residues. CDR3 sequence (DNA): TGTGCCAGCAGTCCTAGCGGGAGTTCCTACGAGCAGTACTTC. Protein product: CASSPSGSSYEQYF. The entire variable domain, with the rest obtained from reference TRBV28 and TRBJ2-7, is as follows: DVKVTQSSRYLVKRTGEKVFLECVQDMDHENMFWYRQDPGLGLRLIYFSYDVKMKEKGDIPEGYSVSREKKERFSLILESASTNQTSMYLCASSPSGSSYEQYFGPGTRLTVT.

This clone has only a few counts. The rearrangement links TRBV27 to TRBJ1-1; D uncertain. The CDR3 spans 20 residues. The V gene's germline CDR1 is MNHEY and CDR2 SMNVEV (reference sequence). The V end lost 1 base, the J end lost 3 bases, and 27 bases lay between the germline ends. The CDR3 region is CASSLCATGKSQEGYTEAFF. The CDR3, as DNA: TGTGCCAGCAGTTTATGTGCGACGGGGAAGTCACAAGAGGGATACACTGAAGCTTTCTTT.

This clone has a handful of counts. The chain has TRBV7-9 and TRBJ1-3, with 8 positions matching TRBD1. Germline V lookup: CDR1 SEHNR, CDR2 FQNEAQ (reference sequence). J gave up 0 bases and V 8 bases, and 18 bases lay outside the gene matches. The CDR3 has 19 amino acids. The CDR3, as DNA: TGTGCCAGCCTAGGGGTCGGGACAGGCATAGCCGTCTCTGGAAACACCATATATTTT. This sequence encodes CASLGVGTGIAVSGNTIYF.

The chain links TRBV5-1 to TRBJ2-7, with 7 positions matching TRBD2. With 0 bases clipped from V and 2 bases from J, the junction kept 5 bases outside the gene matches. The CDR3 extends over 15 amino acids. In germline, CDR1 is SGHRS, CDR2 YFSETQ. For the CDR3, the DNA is TGCGCCAGCAGCTTGGTATCGGGAGGACCCTACGAGCAGTACTTC. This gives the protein CASSLVSGGPYEQYF. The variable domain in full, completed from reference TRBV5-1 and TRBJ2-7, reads KAGVTQTPRYLIKTRGQQVTLSCSPISGHRSVSWYQQTPGQGLQFLFEYFSETQRNKGNFPGRFSGRQFSNSRSEMNVSTLELGDSALYLCASSLVSGGPYEQYFGPGTRLTVT.

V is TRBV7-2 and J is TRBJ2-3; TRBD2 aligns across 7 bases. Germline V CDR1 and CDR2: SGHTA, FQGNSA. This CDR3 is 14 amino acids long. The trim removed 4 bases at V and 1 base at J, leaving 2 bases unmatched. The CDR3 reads CASSSGGRTDTQYF. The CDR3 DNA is TGTGCCAGCAGCTCGGGGGGACGCACAGATACGCAGTATTTT. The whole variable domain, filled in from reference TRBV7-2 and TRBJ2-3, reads GAGVSQSPSNKVTEKGKDVELRCDPISGHTALYWYRQSLGQGLEFLIYFQGNSAPDKSGLPSDRFSAERTGGSVSTLTIQRTQQEDSAVYLCASSSGGRTDTQYFGPGTRLTVL.

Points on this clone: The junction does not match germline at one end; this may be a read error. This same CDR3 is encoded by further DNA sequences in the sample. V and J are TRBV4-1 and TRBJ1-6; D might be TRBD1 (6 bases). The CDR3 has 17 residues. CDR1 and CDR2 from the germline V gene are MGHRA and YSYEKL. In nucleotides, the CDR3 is TGCGCCAGCAGCCACCTTGCTCCTGGACAGCGTAATTCCCCCCTCCACTTT. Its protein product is CASSHLAPGQRNSPLHF.

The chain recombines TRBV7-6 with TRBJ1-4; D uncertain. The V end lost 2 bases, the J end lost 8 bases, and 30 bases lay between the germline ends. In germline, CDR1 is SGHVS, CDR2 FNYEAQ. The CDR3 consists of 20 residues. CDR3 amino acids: CASSLFSQIGGTGPIEKLFF. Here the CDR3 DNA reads TGTGCCAGCAGCTTATTCTCGCAAATTGGAGGAACTGGACCGATAGAAAAACTGTTTTTT.

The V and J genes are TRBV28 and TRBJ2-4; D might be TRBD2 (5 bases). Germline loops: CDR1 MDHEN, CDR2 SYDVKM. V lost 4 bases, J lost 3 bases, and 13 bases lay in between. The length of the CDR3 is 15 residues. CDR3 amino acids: CASSSREYDKNIQYF. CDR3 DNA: TGTGCCAGCAGTTCAAGGGAGTACGACAAAAACATTCAGTACTTC.

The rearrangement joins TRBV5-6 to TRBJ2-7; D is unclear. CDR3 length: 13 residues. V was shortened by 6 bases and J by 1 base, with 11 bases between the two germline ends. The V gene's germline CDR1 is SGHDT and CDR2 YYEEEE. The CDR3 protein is CASKARSSYEQYF. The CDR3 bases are TGTGCCAGCAAGGCTCGGAGTTCCTACGAGCAGTACTTC.

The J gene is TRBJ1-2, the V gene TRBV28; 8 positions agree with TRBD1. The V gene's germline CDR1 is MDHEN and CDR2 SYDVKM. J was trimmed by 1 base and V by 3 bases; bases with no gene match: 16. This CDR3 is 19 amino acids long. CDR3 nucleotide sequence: TGTGCCAGCAGTTTTCCGTACCGGGACAGGCAATTAAATAACTATGGCTACACCTTC. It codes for CASSFPYRDRQLNNYGYTF.

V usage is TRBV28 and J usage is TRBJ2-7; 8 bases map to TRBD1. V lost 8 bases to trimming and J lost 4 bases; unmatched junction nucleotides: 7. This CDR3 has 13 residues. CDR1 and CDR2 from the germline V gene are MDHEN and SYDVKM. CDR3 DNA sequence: TGTGCCAGCCTACGGGACAGGACATACGAGCAGTACTTC. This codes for CASLRDRTYEQYF.

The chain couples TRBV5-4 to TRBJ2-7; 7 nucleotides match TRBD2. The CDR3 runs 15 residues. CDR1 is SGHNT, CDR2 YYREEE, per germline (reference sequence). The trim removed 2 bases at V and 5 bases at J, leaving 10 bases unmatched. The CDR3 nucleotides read TGTGCCAGCAGCTTAAGCGCGGGAGCGGTTGACGAGCAGTACTTC. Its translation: CASSLSAGAVDEQYF.

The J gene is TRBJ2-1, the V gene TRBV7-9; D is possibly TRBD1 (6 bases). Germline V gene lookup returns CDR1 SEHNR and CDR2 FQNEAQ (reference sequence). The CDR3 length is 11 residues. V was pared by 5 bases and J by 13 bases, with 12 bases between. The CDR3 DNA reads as TGTGCCAGCAGCCTATCAGGGGTTCAGTTCTTC. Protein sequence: CASSLSGVQFF.

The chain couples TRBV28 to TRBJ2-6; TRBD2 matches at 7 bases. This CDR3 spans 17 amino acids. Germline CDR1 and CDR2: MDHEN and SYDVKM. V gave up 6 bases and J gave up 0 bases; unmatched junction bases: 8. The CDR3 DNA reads TGTGCCAGCAGGCGCGGGGGAACCCTCTCTGGGGCCAACGTCCTGACTTTC. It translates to CASRRGGTLSGANVLTF.

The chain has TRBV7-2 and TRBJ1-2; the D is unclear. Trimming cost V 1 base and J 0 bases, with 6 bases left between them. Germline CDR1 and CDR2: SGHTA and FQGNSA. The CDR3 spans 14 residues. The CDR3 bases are TGTGCCAGCAGCTTAGGTCTATCTAACTATGGCTACACCTTC. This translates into CASSLGLSNYGYTF.

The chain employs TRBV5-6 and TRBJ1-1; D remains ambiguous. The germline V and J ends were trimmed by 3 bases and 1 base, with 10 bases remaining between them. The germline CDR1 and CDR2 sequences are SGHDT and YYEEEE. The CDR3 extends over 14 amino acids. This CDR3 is CASSSRLRNTEAFF. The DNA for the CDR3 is TGTGCCAGCAGCTCCAGACTTAGGAACACTGAAGCTTTCTTT.

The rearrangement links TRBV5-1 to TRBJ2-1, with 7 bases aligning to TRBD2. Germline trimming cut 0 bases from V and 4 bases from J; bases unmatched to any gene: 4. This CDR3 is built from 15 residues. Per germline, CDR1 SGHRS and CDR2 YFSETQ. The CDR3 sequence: CASSLGPAGYNEQFF. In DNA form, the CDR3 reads TGCGCCAGCAGCTTGGGCCCAGCGGGGTACAATGAGCAGTTCTTC.

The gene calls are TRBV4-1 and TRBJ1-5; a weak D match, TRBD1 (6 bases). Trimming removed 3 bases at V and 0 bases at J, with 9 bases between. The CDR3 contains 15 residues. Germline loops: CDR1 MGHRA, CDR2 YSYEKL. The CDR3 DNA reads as TGCGCCAGCAGCCAGGAAGGGGGTAGCAATCAGCCCCAGCATTTT. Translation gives CASSQEGGSNQPQHF.